The 18 T cell receptor beta chains listed next were all sequenced from one sample in a study of neurological immune-mediated disorders. TCRdb re-derived calls from the 5' RACE reads in MiXCR, one entry per CDR3 protein. The sample records 55,000 to 70,000 distinct CDR3 sequences, 10% to 12% being singletons. The sequenced sample consisted of PBMCs. The source is a man aged 55-75 years in good health.

This clonotype has a count of ten or more. CDR3 in DNA: TGCGCCAGCAGCACGGGACAGTCATCCGACTATGGCTACACCTTC. It is translated as CASSTGQSSDYGYTF. The gene calls are TRBV5-1 and TRBJ1-2; 7 bases are shared with TRBD1. Germline V gene lookup returns CDR1 SGHRS and CDR2 YFSETQ. The CDR3 consists of 15 residues. The J segment lost 3 bases and the V segment lost 4 bases, leaving 9 bases of the junction unmatched. Full variable domain (outside the CDR3, taken from reference TRBV5-1 and TRBJ1-2): KAGVTQTPRYLIKTRGQQVTLSCSPISGHRSVSWYQQTPGQGLQFLFEYFSETQRNKGNFPGRFSGRQFSNSRSEMNVSTLELGDSALYLCASSTGQSSDYGYTFGSGTRLTVV.

Many counts were recorded for this clonotype. The CDR3 reads CASSRGVRETQYF. In nucleotides, the CDR3 is TGTGCCAGCAGCAGGGGGGTGCGGGAGACCCAGTACTTC. The chain recombines TRBV6-6 with TRBJ2-5; D perhaps matches TRBD1 (7 bases). The CDR3 has 13 amino acids. V lost 6 bases and J 5 bases, leaving 13 bases between the germline ends. The germline CDR1 and CDR2 sequences are MNHNY and SVGAGI (reference sequence).

This clonotype was detected many times. This chain joins TRBV20-1 and TRBJ2-7, with TRBD1 as a possible D gene (6 bases). V was shortened by 5 bases and J by 0 bases, with 17 bases between the two germline ends. The CDR3 runs 15 residues. Germline V gene data show CDR1 as DFQATT and CDR2 as SNEGSKA (reference sequence). CDR3 bases: TGCAGTGCTGGGAACGTACAGGGCAGCTCCTACGAGCAGTACTTC. Translating gives CSAGNVQGSSYEQYF.

This clonotype has at least ten counts. Written as DNA, the CDR3 is TGCGCCAGCAGCGATCCAGCGGGGAGCTTGTTAACGCAGTATTTT. Translated, it gives CASSDPAGSLLTQYF. This sequence joins TRBV5-1 and TRBJ2-3; 7 nucleotides align to TRBD2. In germline, CDR1 is SGHRS, CDR2 YFSETQ. V was clipped by 4 bases and J by 9 bases; unmatched bases: 14. The CDR3 runs 15 residues. Full variable domain (outside the CDR3, taken from reference TRBV5-1 and TRBJ2-3): KAGVTQTPRYLIKTRGQQVTLSCSPISGHRSVSWYQQTPGQGLQFLFEYFSETQRNKGNFPGRFSGRQFSNSRSEMNVSTLELGDSALYLCASSDPAGSLLTQYFGPGTRLTVL.

The table lists this clonotype with many counts. The chain is built from TRBV7-2 and TRBJ1-2, with TRBD1 as a possible D gene (5 bases). The CDR3 is made up of 15 amino acids. Germline-derived CDR1 and CDR2 are SGHTA and FQGNSA. Trimming pared 5 bases from V and 8 bases from J, leaving 21 bases between. CDR3 DNA: TGTGCCAGCAGCGGTGGGGCCTACGGGGGTGGCGGCTACACCTTC. Translating gives CASSGGAYGGGGYTF.

This clonotype showed up many times. The gene calls are TRBV7-9 and TRBJ2-1; D not certain. The CDR3 contains 11 residues. The V gene's germline CDR1 is SEHNR and CDR2 FQNEAQ (reference sequence). Deletions cut 3 bases from V and 8 bases from J, with 5 bases between. The CDR3 sequence: CASSFYDEQFF. The CDR3, as DNA: TGTGCCAGCAGCTTTTATGATGAGCAGTTCTTC.

This clonotype has ten or more counts. This chain joins TRBV6-5 and TRBJ2-7; 7 nucleotides match TRBD1. Germline V CDR1 and CDR2: MNHEY, SVGAGI. Unmatched junction bases numbered 15, after V lost 2 bases and J lost 5 bases. The CDR3 totals 17 residues. CDR3 amino acids: CASSYRQGSRLRHEQYF. CDR3 DNA: TGTGCCAGCAGTTACCGACAGGGAAGTCGCCTACGGCACGAGCAGTACTTC.

The table lists this clonotype with many counts. The rearrangement links TRBV24-1 to TRBJ2-2, with D uncertain. The CDR3 spans 16 residues. Germline loops: CDR1 KGHDR, CDR2 SFDVKD. Trimming left V 12 bases short and J 0 bases short, with 19 bases between. The CDR3 region has the DNA TGTGCCGCCTCTCCCGGGCGGTGGTCGAACACCGGGGAGCTGTTTTTT. It codes for CAASPGRWSNTGELFF.

This clonotype has at least ten counts. The chain links TRBV20-1 to TRBJ2-5, with D perhaps TRBD1 (6 bases). The CDR3 is 14 residues long. The V end was cut by 2 bases, the J end by 0 bases, with 10 bases between. The germline V gene has CDR1 DFQATT and CDR2 SNEGSKA (reference sequence). CDR3 nucleotide sequence: TGCAGTGCTAGAAGGGGGTCGTACCAAGAGACCCAGTACTTC. The encoded protein is CSARRGSYQETQYF.

This clonotype has at least ten counts. The chain couples TRBV7-8 to TRBJ1-1; the D is unclear. The CDR3 is made up of 13 amino acids. The V end was cut by 2 bases, the J end by 4 bases, with 8 bases between. Germline assignment: CDR1 SGHVS and CDR2 FQNEAQ. CDR3 region: CASSLLQVTEAFF. The CDR3 bases are TGTGCCAGCAGCTTACTGCAGGTCACTGAAGCTTTCTTT.

This clonotype was counted many times. The chain has TRBV7-8 and TRBJ2-3; D may be TRBD2 (5 bases). The length of the CDR3 is 16 residues. Germline assignment: CDR1 SGHVS and CDR2 FQNEAQ. With 4 bases removed from V and 4 bases from J, the gap between germline ends came to 18 bases. CDR3: CASSSSRGPSADTQYF. Written as DNA, the CDR3 is TGTGCCAGCAGCTCATCTCGCGGGCCCTCCGCAGATACGCAGTATTTT.

This clonotype showed up many times. The rearrangement links TRBV7-2 to TRBJ1-1, with D maybe TRBD1 (5 bases). The CDR3 covers 14 residues. V shed 5 bases and J shed 1 base, with 11 bases lying between them. The germline V gene has CDR1 SGHTA and CDR2 FQGNSA. The CDR3 bases are TGTGCCAGCAGCCTTCAGGGTACGAACACTGAAGCTTTCTTT. Translation gives CASSLQGTNTEAFF.

V and J are TRBV5-5 and TRBJ2-1; perhaps TRBD2 as D (6 bases). Per the germline V gene, CDR1 is SGHKS and CDR2 is YYEKEE (reference sequence). Trimming took off 5 bases at V and 14 bases at J, with 23 bases between the two ends. This CDR3 comprises 14 residues. The CDR3 DNA reads TGTGCCAGCAGGATCAGGAGGGGTATGGACGACAAGTTCTTC. Amino acid sequence: CASRIRRGMDDKFF.

This clonotype was counted at least ten times. The chain uses TRBV6-6 and TRBJ1-1; no clear D. This CDR3 has 15 amino acids. The germline CDR1 and CDR2 sequences are MNHNY and SVGAGI (reference sequence). V was clipped by 8 bases and J by 6 bases, with 22 bases between them. The CDR3 is CASRNSGPRQAEAFF. CDR3 nucleotides: TGTGCCAGCCGTAATTCGGGCCCCCGGCAGGCTGAAGCTTTCTTT.

This clonotype has a handful of counts. This sequence joins TRBV7-2 and TRBJ1-1; D remains ambiguous. The V end lost 4 bases, the J end lost 6 bases, and 12 bases lay between the germline ends. The CDR3 has 13 amino acids. Per germline, CDR1 SGHTA and CDR2 FQGNSA. The CDR3 here is CASSYSPNAEAFF. The CDR3 region has the DNA TGTGCCAGCAGCTACAGCCCAAACGCTGAAGCTTTCTTT.

This clonotype was detected many times. The chain uses TRBV7-9 and TRBJ2-5, with D possibly being TRBD1 (6 bases). The CDR3 has 13 residues. V lost 5 bases to trimming and J lost 7 bases, with 14 bases between them. Germline CDR1 SEHNR, CDR2 FQNEAQ (reference sequence). The CDR3: CASSPTSRGTQYF. CDR3 nucleotides: TGTGCCAGCAGCCCAACCTCCAGGGGGACCCAGTACTTC.

There are many counts of this clonotype. This chain connects TRBV20-1 to TRBJ1-2, with TRBD1 identical over 7 bases. V lost 3 bases and J lost 5; bases outside the gene matches: 6. The CDR3 is 13 residues long. The germline gives CDR1 DFQATT, CDR2 SNEGSKA (reference sequence). The CDR3 bases are TGCAGTGCTAGGGCAGGGGGTGTTTATGGCTACACCTTC. It translates to CSARAGGVYGYTF.

This clonotype was seen many times. The chain joins TRBV9 to TRBJ1-6; possibly TRBD1 for D (5 bases). Germline loops: CDR1 SGDLS, CDR2 YYNGEE. This CDR3 is built from 14 residues. V lost 4 bases, J lost 8 bases, and 13 bases lay in between. The CDR3 DNA reads TGTGCCAGCAGCCCCGGGACGTTTGATTCACCCCTCCACTTT. It translates to CASSPGTFDSPLHF. The variable domain in full, completed from reference TRBV9 and TRBJ1-6, reads DSGVTQTPKHLITATGQRVTLRCSPRSGDLSVYWYQQSLDQGLQFLIQYYNGEERAKGNILERFSAQQFPDLHSELNLSSLELGDSALYFCASSPGTFDSPLHFGNGTRLTVT.